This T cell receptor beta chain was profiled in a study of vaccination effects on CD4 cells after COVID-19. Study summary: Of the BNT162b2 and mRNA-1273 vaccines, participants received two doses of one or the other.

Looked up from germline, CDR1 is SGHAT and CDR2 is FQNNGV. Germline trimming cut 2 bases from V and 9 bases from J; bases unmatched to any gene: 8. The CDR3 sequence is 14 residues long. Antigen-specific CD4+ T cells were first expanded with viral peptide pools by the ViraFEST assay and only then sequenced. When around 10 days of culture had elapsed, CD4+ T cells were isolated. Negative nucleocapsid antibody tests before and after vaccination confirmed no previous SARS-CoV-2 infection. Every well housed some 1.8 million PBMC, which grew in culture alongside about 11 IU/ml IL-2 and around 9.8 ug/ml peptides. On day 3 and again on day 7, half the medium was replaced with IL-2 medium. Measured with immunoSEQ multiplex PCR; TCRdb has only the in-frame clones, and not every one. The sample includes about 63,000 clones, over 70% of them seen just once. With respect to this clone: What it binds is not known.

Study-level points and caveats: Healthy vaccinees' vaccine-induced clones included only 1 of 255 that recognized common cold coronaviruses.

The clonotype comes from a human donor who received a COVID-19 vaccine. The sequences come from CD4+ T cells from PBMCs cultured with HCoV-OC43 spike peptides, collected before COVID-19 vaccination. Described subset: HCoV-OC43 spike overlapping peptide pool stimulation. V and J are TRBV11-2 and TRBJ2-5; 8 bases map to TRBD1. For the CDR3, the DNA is TGTGCCAGCAGCTTAATGACAGGGGCCGAACCCCAGTACTTC. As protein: CASSLMTGAEPQYF. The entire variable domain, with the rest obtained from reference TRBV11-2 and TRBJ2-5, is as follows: EAGVAQSPRYKIIEKRQSVAFWCNPISGHATLYWYQQILGQGPKLLIQFQNNGVVDDSQLPKDRFSAERLKGVDSTLKIQPAKLEDSAVYLCASSLMTGAEPQYFGPGTRLLVL.